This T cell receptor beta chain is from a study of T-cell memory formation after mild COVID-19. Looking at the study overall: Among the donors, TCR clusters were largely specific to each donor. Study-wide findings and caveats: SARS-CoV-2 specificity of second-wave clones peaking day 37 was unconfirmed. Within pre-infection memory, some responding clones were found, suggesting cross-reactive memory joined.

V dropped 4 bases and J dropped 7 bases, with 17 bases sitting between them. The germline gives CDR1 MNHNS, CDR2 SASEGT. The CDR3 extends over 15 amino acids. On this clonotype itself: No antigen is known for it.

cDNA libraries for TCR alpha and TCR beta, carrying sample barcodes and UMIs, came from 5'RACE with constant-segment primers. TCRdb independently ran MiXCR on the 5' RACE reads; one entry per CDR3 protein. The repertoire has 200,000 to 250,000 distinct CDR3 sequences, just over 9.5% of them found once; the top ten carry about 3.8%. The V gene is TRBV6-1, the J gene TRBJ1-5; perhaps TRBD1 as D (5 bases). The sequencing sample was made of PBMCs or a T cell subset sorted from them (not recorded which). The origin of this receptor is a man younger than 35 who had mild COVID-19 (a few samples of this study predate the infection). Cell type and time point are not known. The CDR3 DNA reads TGTGCCAGCAGTGGACTGCCGGAGGGGCGACAGCCCCAGCATTTT. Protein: CASSGLPEGRQPQHF.